The next 30 T cell receptor beta chains were all read from a single sample in a study of blood T cell repertoires in COVID-19. Clones were sequenced by immunoSEQ multiplex PCR, and TCRdb holds only the in-frame ones, with some missing. Among some 120,000 clones listed, under 90% were seen once. The specimen sequenced was peripheral blood. The receptors here all came from a man aged 60-69 years with acute or convalescent COVID-19.

The CDR3: CASTRDNHPASPLHF. In nucleotides, the CDR3 is TGTGCCAGCACAAGGGACAACCACCCGGCGTCACCCCTCCACTTT. V is TRBV6-5 and J is TRBJ1-6; the D gene is possibly TRBD1 (6 bases). There are 15 residues in the CDR3. CDR1 and CDR2 (germline): MNHEY, SVGAGI. V was trimmed by 7 bases and J by 10 bases, leaving 20 bases between them.

This clone was seen a single time. The chain couples TRBV29-1 to TRBJ1-1; no clear D gene. The CDR3 extends over 12 amino acids. The germline CDR1 and CDR2 sequences are SQVTM and ANQGSEA. In DNA, the CDR3 is TGCGCCGAGCGGGATTTGCACACTGAAGCTTTCTTT. Translated: CAERDLHTEAFF.

CDR3 loop: CASSRTAVDRGNTIYF. The CDR3 nucleotides are TGTGCCAGCAGCAGAACCGCGGTTGACCGCGGAAACACCATATATTTT. This chain joins TRBV9 and TRBJ1-3; D unresolved. The CDR3 has 16 amino acids. Between the trimmed V and J ends, which lost 4 bases and 4 bases, there was a span of 18 bases. Looked up from germline, CDR1 is SGDLS and CDR2 is YYNGEE.

The chain couples TRBV6-4 to TRBJ2-6; no clear D gene. The V gene lost 4 bases and the J gene lost 1 base, with 8 bases spanning the gap. There are 15 residues in the CDR3. Looked up from germline, CDR1 is MRHNA and CDR2 is SNTAGT. The CDR3 DNA reads as TGTGCCAGCAGTGCCTCTAGTTCTGGGGCCAACGTCCTGACTTTC. Its protein product is CASSASSSGANVLTF.

J is TRBJ2-1 and V is TRBV6-1; TRBD1 might be the D (6 bases). V dropped 2 bases and J dropped 9 bases, with 14 bases sitting between them. CDR1 and CDR2 (germline): MNHNS, SASEGT. There are 14 residues in the CDR3. CDR3 amino acids: CASSEKQGFTEQFF. CDR3 nucleotides: TGTGCCAGCAGTGAAAAACAGGGTTTCACTGAGCAGTTCTTC.

V is TRBV6-5 and J is TRBJ1-5; 8 nucleotides agree with TRBD1. There are 13 residues in the CDR3. Germline lookup yields CDR1 MNHEY and CDR2 SVGAGI. Trimming cost V 7 bases and J 4 bases; bases outside gene matches: 3. The CDR3 coding sequence is TGTGCCAGCATTCGACAGGGGAATCAGCCCCAGCATTTT. The encoded protein is CASIRQGNQPQHF.

The rearrangement joins TRBV5-4 to TRBJ1-3; the D gene is possibly TRBD1 (6 bases). The V end lost 2 bases, the J end lost 9 bases, and 15 bases lay between the germline ends. Germline V gives CDR1 SGHNT, CDR2 YYREEE (reference sequence). This CDR3 contains 14 residues. The CDR3 sequence is CASSFTGQAGTIYF. CDR3 bases: TGTGCCAGCAGCTTTACAGGGCAGGCGGGCACCATATATTTT.

The chain links TRBV7-9 to TRBJ1-2; 11 bases are a match to TRBD1. Germline V gene lookup returns CDR1 SEHNR and CDR2 FQNEAQ (reference sequence). V dropped 3 bases and J dropped 6; count of bases not matched to a gene: 9. This CDR3 spans 16 amino acids. The CDR3 sequence: CASSLGKGTGGDGYTF. CDR3 DNA sequence: TGTGCCAGCAGCTTGGGAAAAGGGACAGGGGGGGATGGCTACACCTTC.

The chain combines TRBV6-5 with TRBJ2-7; D gene ambiguous. The CDR3 is 11 residues long. CDR1 is MNHEY and CDR2 is SVGAGI in the germline V gene. The germline V and J ends were trimmed by 5 bases and 11 bases, with 13 bases remaining between them. DNA for the CDR3: TGTGCCAGCAGTCTTGAGCAGGTTGAGTACTTC. It specifies CASSLEQVEYF.

This clone has only a few counts. The V gene is TRBV7-3, the J gene TRBJ2-7, with 7 bases aligning to TRBD2. Germline CDR1 and CDR2: SGHTA and FQGTGA. Unmatched junction bases numbered 2, after V lost 2 bases and J lost 4 bases. This CDR3 has 13 residues. The CDR3 nucleotides are TGTGCCAGCAGCTTAGGACTAGGATACGAGCAGTACTTC. Its protein product is CASSLGLGYEQYF.

The V and J genes are TRBV19 and TRBJ1-1; possibly TRBD1 for D (6 bases). V lost 0 bases to trimming and J lost 4 bases, with 12 bases between them. Germline assignment: CDR1 LNHDA and CDR2 SQIVND (reference sequence). The CDR3 runs 15 residues. Here the CDR3 DNA reads TGTGCCAGTAGTATAGATCAGGGGTTGGGCACTGAAGCTTTCTTT. Translation: CASSIDQGLGTEAFF.

V is TRBV12-3 or TRBV12-4 and J is TRBJ2-7; D remains ambiguous. This CDR3 spans 12 amino acids. V was trimmed by 1 base and J by 7 bases, leaving 8 bases between them. As DNA, the CDR3 is TGTGCCAGCAGTTTAGGTGAACGGGAGCAGTACTTC. Protein product: CASSLGEREQYF.

V usage is TRBV6-5 and J usage is TRBJ1-2, with D hard to call. Trimming removed 0 bases from V and 3 bases from J, with 11 bases in between. The germline CDR1 and CDR2 sequences are MNHEY and SVGAGI. This CDR3 is built from 15 residues. The CDR3 reads CASSYSRRADYGYTF. The CDR3 nucleotides are TGTGCCAGCAGTTACTCGAGGAGGGCGGACTATGGCTACACCTTC.

V gene TRBV9 combines with J gene TRBJ2-1; TRBD1 matches 7 bases. Germline V gives CDR1 SGDLS, CDR2 YYNGEE. The junction had 10 bases not matched to a gene; V was cut back by 0 bases and J by 7 bases. The CDR3 totals 16 residues. The CDR3 sequence: CASSVAKGAIVNEQFF. CDR3 DNA: TGTGCCAGCAGCGTAGCTAAGGGGGCGATCGTAAATGAGCAGTTCTTC.

The chain combines TRBV29-1 with TRBJ2-7; 7 positions match TRBD1. Trimming cost V 5 bases and J 2 bases; bases outside gene matches: 3. This CDR3 has 12 residues. Germline-derived CDR1 and CDR2 are SQVTM and ANQGSEA. For the CDR3, the DNA is TGCAGCGTTAGACAGGGCCCCTACGAGCAGTACTTC. It translates to CSVRQGPYEQYF.

The chain has TRBV27 and TRBJ2-7, with TRBD2 identical over 11 bases. The CDR3 length is 14 residues. CDR1 and CDR2 from the germline V gene are MNHEY and SMNVEV (reference sequence). Trimming removed 9 bases from V and 5 bases from J; junction bases left unmatched: 9. CDR3 nucleotide sequence: TGTGCCAGTTCTAGCGGGAGGTATTTGGACGAGCAGTACTTC. Its translation is CASSSGRYLDEQYF.

V usage is TRBV28 and J usage is TRBJ2-6, with D tentatively TRBD1 (5 bases). The CDR3 has 14 amino acids. CDR1 and CDR2 from the germline V gene are MDHEN and SYDVKM. The germline V and J ends were trimmed by 7 bases and 3 bases, with 10 bases remaining between them. DNA for the CDR3: TGTGCCAGCAACTGGGGCGGTGGGGCCAACGTCCTGACTTTC. Its translation is CASNWGGGANVLTF.

At least ten counts were recorded for this clone. The CDR3: CASSRDRQRLGNQPQHF. CDR3 sequence (DNA): TGTGCCAGCAGTAGGGACAGGCAAAGGTTGGGCAATCAGCCCCAGCATTTT. This chain joins TRBV2 and TRBJ1-5, with 8 bases matching TRBD1. CDR3 length: 17 amino acids. Per the germline V gene, CDR1 is SNHLY and CDR2 is FYNNEI. V dropped 5 bases and J dropped 2; count of bases not matched to a gene: 11.

The chain is built from TRBV7-2 and TRBJ2-5; 7 bases align to TRBD1. Germline V gene sequence: CDR1 SGHTA, CDR2 FQGNSA. The CDR3 contains 17 residues. Trimming cost V 1 base and J 1 base; bases outside gene matches: 9. DNA for the CDR3: TGTGCCAGCAGCTTAGGCATGAGACAGGGAGTCCAAGAGACCCAGTACTTC. Its translation: CASSLGMRQGVQETQYF.

The genes are TRBV15 and TRBJ2-3, with 14 bases lining up with TRBD2. The germline V gene has CDR1 LNHNV and CDR2 YYDKDF (reference sequence). Losses at the gene ends were 1 base for V and 4 bases for J; bases not matched to a gene: 4. CDR3 size: 17 residues. CDR3: CATSRGGLAGASDTQYF. CDR3 nucleotides: TGTGCCACCAGCAGAGGGGGACTAGCGGGAGCATCAGATACGCAGTATTTT.

The J gene is TRBJ2-1, the V gene TRBV19, with 9 bases identical to TRBD1. J lost 7 bases, V lost 4 bases, and 14 bases had no gene match. CDR1 is LNHDA, CDR2 SQIVND, per germline (reference sequence). The CDR3 spans 17 residues. Here the CDR3 reads CASSNRVTGGGMNEQFF. The CDR3 nucleotides are TGTGCCAGTAGTAACCGAGTGACAGGGGGAGGTATGAATGAGCAGTTCTTC.

The chain links TRBV7-8 to TRBJ2-1; a weak D match, TRBD1 (5 bases). Germline V gene sequence: CDR1 SGHVS, CDR2 FQNEAQ. Trimming removed 0 bases at V and 7 bases at J, with 13 bases between. The CDR3 spans 15 residues. The CDR3 spells CASSLAGPFGNEQFF. Here the CDR3 DNA reads TGTGCCAGCAGCTTAGCGGGGCCCTTTGGGAATGAGCAGTTCTTC.

The chain couples TRBV9 to TRBJ2-7; the D gene is possibly TRBD2 (5 bases). Trimming took 4 bases from V and 1 from J, leaving 15 bases between them. Germline V CDR1 and CDR2: SGDLS, YYNGEE. The CDR3 runs 15 residues. The CDR3 loop reads CASSPQPGLSYEQYF. The CDR3 region has the DNA TGTGCCAGCAGCCCTCAACCCGGACTGTCCTACGAGCAGTACTTC.

This clone turned up a few times. The rearrangement uses TRBV11-2 and TRBJ2-7; D is perhaps TRBD2 (6 bases). With 3 bases removed from V and 3 bases from J, the gap between germline ends came to 12 bases. Germline CDR1 is SGHAT and CDR2 is FQNNGV. The length of the CDR3 is 14 residues. The CDR3 region is CASSFQAGDYEQYF. CDR3 bases: TGTGCCAGCAGCTTCCAAGCGGGCGACTACGAGCAGTACTTC.

This rearrangement joins TRBV19 to TRBJ2-7; D might be TRBD2 (6 bases). V was pared by 5 bases and J by 7 bases, with 18 bases between. Germline V gene lookup returns CDR1 LNHDA and CDR2 SQIVND (reference sequence). This CDR3 region has 14 residues. The CDR3: CASSGRRGKGEQYF. The CDR3 DNA reads TGTGCCAGTAGTGGGCGGCGCGGGAAAGGGGAGCAGTACTTC.

This chain joins TRBV4-1 and TRBJ1-2; 8 positions agree with TRBD1. V trimming: 4 bases; J trimming: 0 bases; junction bases outside the gene matches: 4. The CDR3 loop spans 15 amino acids. Germline V gene data show CDR1 as MGHRA and CDR2 as YSYEKL. In DNA form, the CDR3 reads TGCGCCAGCAGCCCCCAGGGGGCCTCTAACTATGGCTACACCTTC. Protein sequence: CASSPQGASNYGYTF.

V is TRBV28 and J is TRBJ2-1; the D is unclear. The CDR3 is 14 amino acids. Germline V lookup: CDR1 MDHEN, CDR2 SYDVKM. V was clipped by 6 bases and J by 6 bases, with 15 bases between them. This chain's CDR3 is CASSYTITRNEQFF. CDR3 DNA sequence: TGTGCCAGCAGCTATACTATTACCCGCAATGAGCAGTTCTTC. Based on the CDR3 plus reference TRBV28 and TRBJ2-1, the full variable domain is DVKVTQSSRYLVKRTGEKVFLECVQDMDHENMFWYRQDPGLGLRLIYFSYDVKMKEKGDIPEGYSVSREKKERFSLILESASTNQTSMYLCASSYTITRNEQFFGPGTRLTVL.

This clone was counted only a few times. The chain has TRBV9 and TRBJ2-7; no clear D. The germline gives CDR1 SGDLS, CDR2 YYNGEE. The CDR3 is 14 residues long. Trimming pared 4 bases from V and 2 bases from J, leaving 13 bases between. For the CDR3, the DNA is TGTGCCAGCAGCAGCCGCTCCGATCCCTACGAGCAGTACTTC. Protein sequence: CASSSRSDPYEQYF.

J is TRBJ1-1 and V is TRBV6-6; perhaps TRBD1 as D (6 bases). The germline gives CDR1 MNHNY, CDR2 SVGAGI (reference sequence). The ends were cut back, 6 bases at V and 3 bases at J, with 14 bases in the middle. The CDR3 runs 14 residues. CDR3 region: CASSLQGWDTEAFF. The CDR3 DNA follows: TGTGCCAGCAGCTTACAGGGTTGGGACACTGAAGCTTTCTTT.

The CDR3 DNA is TGCAGTGCTGGAGTCAGTGAAGCTTTCTTT. Amino acid sequence: CSAGVSEAFF. The genes are TRBV20-1 and TRBJ1-1; D uncertain. V was pared by 5 bases and J by 7 bases, with 8 bases between. CDR3 size: 10 residues. CDR1 DFQATT and CDR2 SNEGSKA come from the germline V gene (reference sequence).